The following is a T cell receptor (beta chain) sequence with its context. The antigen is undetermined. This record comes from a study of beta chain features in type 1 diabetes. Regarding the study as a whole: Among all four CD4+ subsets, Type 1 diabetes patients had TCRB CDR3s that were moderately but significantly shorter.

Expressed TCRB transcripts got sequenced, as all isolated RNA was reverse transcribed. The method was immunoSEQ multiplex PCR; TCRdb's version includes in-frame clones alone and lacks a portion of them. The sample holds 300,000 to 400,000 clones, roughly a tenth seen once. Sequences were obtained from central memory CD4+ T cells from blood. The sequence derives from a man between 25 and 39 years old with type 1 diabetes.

The CDR3 region is CASSPVDTLNTEAFF. The CDR3 region has the DNA TGTGCCAGTAGTCCAGTGGACACCTTGAACACTGAAGCTTTCTTT. The chain uses TRBV19 and TRBJ1-1; a possible D gene is TRBD1 (5 bases). The V end was cut by 5 bases, the J end by 0 bases, with 13 bases between. Germline lookup yields CDR1 LNHDA and CDR2 SQIVND (reference sequence). CDR3 length: 15 residues. The whole variable domain, remainder taken from reference TRBV19 and TRBJ1-1, is DGGITQSPKYLFRKEGQNVTLSCEQNLNHDAMYWYRQDPGQGLRLIYYSQIVNDFQKGDIAEGYSVSREKKESFPLTVTSAQKNPTAFYLCASSPVDTLNTEAFFGQGTRLTVV.